This TCR beta chain originates from a study of blood T cells in healthy people across ages. Overall study context: Template switching caught about one barcoded beta molecule for each two T cells.

The authors ran a second PCR of about 6 to 11 cycles using a sample-barcoded 5' primer and a J-beta primer mix. MiXCR was run by TCRdb on the 5' RACE reads, yielding one entry per CDR3 protein. This table has 380,000 or so distinct CDR3 sequences, 50% to 60% appearing once. This clonotype was recorded many times. Germline V CDR1 and CDR2: SGDLS, YYNGEE. The CDR3 is made up of 16 amino acids. Deletions cut 0 bases from V and 7 bases from J, with 20 bases between. Sequenced input: blood. The TCR originated in a man aged 55 to 69 in good health. The V gene is TRBV9, the J gene TRBJ2-7; no clear D gene. The CDR3 DNA is TGTGCCAGCAGCGTAGTATTTGGCAGGATAGGTCAGGAGCAGTACTTC. Protein product: CASSVVFGRIGQEQYF.